These 9 T cell receptor beta chains were sequenced from one sample in a study of CD8+ T cells in alopecia areata listed by TCRdb under 2018. Library generation was performed with the immunoSEQ multiplex PCR assay. RNA was extracted from all samples and reverse transcribed into cDNA, which served as template for TCR sequencing. Not all clones reach the TCRdb copy of this immuneACCESS table, which keeps in-frame sequences only. Checked studies attribute under half of the gap to unresolved V genes and leave the rest unexplained. The table for this sample lists tens of thousands of clones; about 70% of them were counted only once. The top ten hold 17% of the sample. According to the study, the label for this sample's treatment or condition signals: oral pan-JAK inhibitor, 5-10 mg twice daily. The sequenced sample was CD8+ T cells sorted from blood, obtained at approximately week 45, from a patient treated with tofacitinib. These receptors all stem from a human donor with alopecia areata.

The gene calls are TRBV4-3 and TRBJ2-7; possibly TRBD2 for D (7 bases). The CDR3 has 15 residues. V lost 1 base and J 5 bases, leaving 15 bases between the germline ends. Germline V gene lookup returns CDR1 LGHNA and CDR2 YSLEER. As DNA, the CDR3 is TGCGCCAGCAGCCAAGCTCAGGGCGGGGGCCACGAGCAGTACTTC. Protein sequence: CASSQAQGGGHEQYF.

The chain is built from TRBV7-8 and TRBJ1-1; D gene uncertain. This CDR3 has 12 residues. The V gene's germline CDR1 is SGHVS and CDR2 FQNEAQ. V was shortened by 5 bases and J by 4 bases, with 8 bases between the two germline ends. The CDR3 coding sequence is TGTGCCAGCAGCCCTGGAGGCACTGAAGCTTTCTTT. Encoded protein: CASSPGGTEAFF. Full variable domain (outside the CDR3, taken from reference TRBV7-8 and TRBJ1-1): GAGVSQSPRYKVAKRGQDVALRCDPISGHVSLFWYQQALGQGPEFLTYFQNEAQLDKSGLPSDRFFAERPEGSVSTLKIQRTQQEDSAVYLCASSPGGTEAFFGQGTRLTVV.

The chain combines TRBV7-9 with TRBJ1-1; the match to TRBD1 covers 8 bases. With 5 bases clipped from V and 4 bases from J, the junction kept 3 bases outside the gene matches. The CDR3 has 13 amino acids. Germline V gene lookup returns CDR1 SEHNR and CDR2 FQNEAQ (reference sequence). This chain's CDR3 is CASSLTGGTEAFF. CDR3 DNA: TGTGCCAGCAGCCTTACAGGGGGCACTGAAGCTTTCTTT.

This clone was detected only a few times. The genes are TRBV19 and TRBJ1-5, with no clear D. CDR3 length: 15 residues. Looked up from germline, CDR1 is LNHDA and CDR2 is SQIVND (reference sequence). Trimming removed 1 base from V and 2 bases from J, with 9 bases in between. This CDR3 is CASSIVRGGNQPQHF. CDR3 DNA sequence: TGTGCCAGTAGTATAGTTCGTGGAGGCAATCAGCCCCAGCATTTT.

The chain joins TRBV7-8 to TRBJ2-5; D is undetermined. V gave up 4 bases and J gave up 3 bases, with 3 bases separating them. Germline CDR1 reads SGHVS; CDR2 reads FQNEAQ. The CDR3 spans 11 residues. The CDR3 is CASSSEETQYF. CDR3 in DNA: TGTGCCAGCAGCTCTGAAGAGACCCAGTACTTC.

CDR3 DNA: TGTGCCAGCAGTCCGCACCGAACAGGGGGTGATACTGAAGCTTTCTTT. Translated: CASSPHRTGGDTEAFF. V gene TRBV27 combines with J gene TRBJ1-1, with 8 bases fitting TRBD1. The CDR3 has 16 amino acids. With 5 bases clipped from V and 5 bases from J, the junction kept 13 bases outside the gene matches. Germline V gene sequence: CDR1 MNHEY, CDR2 SMNVEV (reference sequence).

The chain couples TRBV5-1 to TRBJ2-7; no clear D gene. Trimming stripped 0 bases from V and 4 bases from J, with 8 bases between. Germline lookup yields CDR1 SGHRS and CDR2 YFSETQ. The CDR3 covers 13 residues. CDR3 protein: CASSLEQMYEQYF. CDR3 DNA sequence: TGCGCCAGCAGCTTGGAACAGATGTACGAGCAGTACTTC.

This clone was observed once. V usage is TRBV6-1 and J usage is TRBJ2-7; 8 bases are a match to TRBD1. The CDR3 runs 14 residues. Germline CDR1 reads MNHNS; CDR2 reads SASEGT. The ends lost 4 bases at V and 1 base at J; junction bases unmatched: 3. The CDR3 DNA reads TGTGCCAGCAGTGGGACAGGGATATCCTACGAGCAGTACTTC. Translating gives CASSGTGISYEQYF.

This clone appeared a single time. J is TRBJ2-3 and V is TRBV15; the match to TRBD2 covers 7 bases. The CDR3 runs 13 residues. Per the germline V gene, CDR1 is LNHNV and CDR2 is YYDKDF (reference sequence). The junction had 8 bases not matched to a gene; V was cut back by 5 bases and J by 9 bases. DNA for the CDR3: TGTGCCACCAGCCCCCAGACTAGCCCCACGCAGTATTTT. It yields the protein CATSPQTSPTQYF.